This T cell receptor (beta chain) derives from a study of Ad26.COV2.S vaccination and SARS-CoV-2 variants (dated by TCRdb to the early 2020s). Regarding the complete study: Donors in the vaccine arm were drawn from COV1001, a phase I-IIa trial of Ad26.COV2.S in healthy adults that was multicentre, randomized, double-blind and placebo-controlled. Dosing of Ad26.COV2.S was intramuscular, at either 5x10^10 or 1x10^11 viral particles, delivered as one shot or as two shots spaced 56 days apart. TCRbeta repertoire sequencing served as the tool for gauging how specific and how broad the SARS-CoV-2-reactive T cell receptors were following Ad26.COV2.S vaccination. A total of 32 samples were included in the TCR-sequenced set, comprising about 20 Ad26.COV2.S vaccine recipients, 5 placebo recipients and 8 SARS-CoV-2 convalescent individuals. Trial participants were randomized into five groups of five, in which low-dose or high-dose Ad26.COV2.S was given once or twice, or placebo was given on both occasions. Blinding of investigators to trial group allocation was maintained during experiments and outcome assessment. The investigation overall reported the following: After vaccination, substantial breadth of spike-specific CD8+ and CD4+ T cell responses was reported. The authors noted that total T cell responses may have been underestimated by the TCR breadth and depth analyses. Vaccine and placebo recipients had comparable non-spike TCR breadth, which fits with the vaccine containing only spike. Higher spike-specific TCR breadth was observed in Ad26.COV2.S recipients than in placebo recipients (P = 0.0014). The study was not powered for comparison of responses between vaccine doses or regimens.

The meaning of the sample's treatment or condition label: roughly 18 received Ad26.COV2.S at low or high dose, single or two shots; 5 received placebo; per-sample allocation not given. Repertoires of vaccine and placebo recipients were sequenced from samples taken on day 63 after the first injection. In Cohort 1b, about 25 adults aged 18-55 years were enrolled at a single site in Boston, USA, between 29 July and 7 August 2020. Ad26.COV2.S was a replication-incompetent adenovirus type 26 vector that expressed a prefusion-stabilized SARS-CoV-2 spike protein derived from the original Wuhan strain. On this clone itself: The target of this receptor is not known. No clone much larger than this one lies a single base away; base qualities are absent.

The immunoSEQ Assay was the method used to sequence TCRbeta CDR3 regions. After extraction, genomic DNA underwent amplification by bias-controlled multiplex PCR, followed by high-throughput sequencing. The study's processing was this. To quantify the absolute abundance of every unique TCRbeta CDR3 region, sequences were collapsed and filtered. T cell fraction was estimated by normalizing TCRbeta template counts to usable DNA, with usable DNA measured through amplification of reference genes found in all nucleated cells. Repertoire TCRs were annotated as SARS-CoV-2-specific when V gene, CDR3 amino acid sequence and J gene were exactly matched to a known reactive TCR set. MIRA supplied the reference SARS-CoV-2 TCR set, which was filtered for enrichment in COVID-19-positive ImmuneCODE repertoires so that public or cross-reactive TCRs were removed. Based on the MIRA antigens, annotated TCRs were further analysed at the level of specific ORF or position within ORF. Breadth was defined as the number of annotated unique rearrangements divided by the total number of unique productive rearrangements, and depth was defined as the summed frequency of the annotated unique rearrangements. TCR breadth was compared between groups using two-sided Wilcoxon rank-sum tests. In its TCRdb copy, this immuneACCESS table keeps in-frame sequences only and misses some clones. Where compared with another copy, unresolved V genes explain less than half of these, and the others have no known cause. V, J and clone size are those of that table, while D and trimming were read from the DNA. This sample is represented by fewer than 500,000 clones; 90% of them were singletons. Less than 5.5% of the sample rests with the top ten.

Trimming takes 3 bases from V and 2 bases from J, and the germline ends sit 7 bases apart. Looking up the germline V gene yields CDR1 SQVTM and CDR2 ANQGSEA. Measured from the cysteine to the phenylalanine, the CDR3 is 13 residues long. Only CDR3 DNA is held: 39 bases, read in frame from base 1. This receptor was obtained from a person between 18 and 60 years old who received the Ad26.COV2.S COVID-19 vaccine or a placebo. This sample comprised peripheral blood, obtained in a trial of Ad26.COV2.S vaccine versus placebo. The receptor chain draws on TRBV29-1 and TRBJ2-2, with the D gene call left open. The sequence in DNA is TGCAGCGTTGAGGCCAGAAACACCGGGGAGCTGTTTTTT. This codes for CSVEARNTGELFF.